A single T cell receptor beta chain is shown here with its context. What it recognizes is unknown. The V and J ends lost 3 bases and 5 bases, in that order; junction bases with no gene match: 9. The CDR3 covers 17 residues. Per the germline V gene, CDR1 is SGHTA and CDR2 is FQGNSA. Sequenced by immunoSEQ multiplex PCR; TCRdb stores in-frame clones only, minus some. This table holds around 37,000 clones, over 70% found once. These data come from a study of radiotherapy plus CTLA-4 blockade in lung cancer. Turning to the study itself: There were objective responses in around 18% of patients, and around 31% had disease control.

Each patient with chemo-refractory metastatic non-small-cell lung cancer was treated with focal radiation plus CTLA-4 blockade using ipilimumab. General study results and limits: In blood, after radiotherapy plus ipilimumab, tumor-derived TCR clones expanded.

The sample here was peripheral blood, taken from a patient treated with radiotherapy plus ipilimumab. The chain carries TRBV7-2 and TRBJ2-5; 13 bases map to TRBD2. The receptor was derived from a human donor with non-small cell lung cancer that progressed on radiotherapy plus ipilimumab. CDR3 residues: CASSFTGTSGKRETQYF. The CDR3 bases are TGTGCCAGCAGCTTTACCGGGACTAGCGGGAAGAGGGAGACCCAGTACTTC.